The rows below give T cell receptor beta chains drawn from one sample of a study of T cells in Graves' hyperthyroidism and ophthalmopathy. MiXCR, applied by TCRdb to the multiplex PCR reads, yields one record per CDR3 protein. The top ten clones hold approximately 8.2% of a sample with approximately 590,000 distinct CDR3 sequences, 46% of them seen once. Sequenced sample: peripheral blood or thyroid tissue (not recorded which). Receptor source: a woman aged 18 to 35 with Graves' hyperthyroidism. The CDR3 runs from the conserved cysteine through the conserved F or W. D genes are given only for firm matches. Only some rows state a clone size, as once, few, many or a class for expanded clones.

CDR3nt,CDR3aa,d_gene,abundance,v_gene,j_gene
TGTGCCAGTAGTATGGGTCAGGGCGGTGGAAACACCATATATTTT,CASSMGQGGGNTIYF,.,.,TRBV19,TRBJ1-3
TGTGCCAGCAGTGAAGTGGGTCCCTCACCCCTCCACTTT,CASSEVGPSPLHF,.,.,TRBV2,TRBJ1-6
TGCAGCTTAGCGGGGAAACATGGCTACACCTTC,CSLAGKHGYTF,.,.,TRBV29-1,TRBJ1-2
TGTGCCAGCAGAGCGAGGACAGGGGGCTATAATTCACCCCTCCACTTT,CASRARTGGYNSPLHF,TRBD1,few,TRBV6-1,TRBJ1-6
TGTGCCAGCAGTGAATACAGCTATGGCTACACCTTC,CASSEYSYGYTF,.,many,TRBV2,TRBJ1-2
TGCGCCAGCAGCCATGACCTCGGGACTAGCCGGTACGAGCAGTACTTC,CASSHDLGTSRYEQYF,TRBD2,.,TRBV5-1,TRBJ2-7
TGTGCCAGCAGTGGGCTAGCGGGATTCGAGCAGTACTTC,CASSGLAGFEQYF,TRBD2,.,TRBV2,TRBJ2-7
TGCAGCGTCGGGACTCGGGCAGTTAATCAGCCCCAGCATTTT,CSVGTRAVNQPQHF,.,.,TRBV29-1,TRBJ1-5
TGTGCCAGTACAGGGGATAATTCACCCCTCCACTTT,CASTGDNSPLHF,.,many,TRBV19,TRBJ1-6
TGCAGTGCTACCGGGGACAGGGGTGAGACCCAGTACTTC,CSATGDRGETQYF,TRBD1,many,TRBV20-1,TRBJ2-5
TGTGCCAGCAGTTTAACAGAAAACTCACCCCTCCACTTT,CASSLTENSPLHF,.,.,TRBV12-3/TRBV12-4,TRBJ1-6
TGTGCCAGCAGTTTGGTGGAGGGAGCCTATGGCTACACCTTC,CASSLVEGAYGYTF,.,once,TRBV2,TRBJ1-2
TGTGCCAGCAGTTACTCTTTCCGACAGGACCCCGGGGAGCAGTACTTC,CASSYSFRQDPGEQYF,.,.,TRBV6-5,TRBJ2-7
TGTGCCACCAGCAGCCTTAGCGGGGGTAACTCCTACGAGCAGTACTTC,CATSSLSGGNSYEQYF,TRBD2,.,TRBV15,TRBJ2-7
TGTGCCATCAGCTCGACAGGGGAGCTGTTTTTT,CAISSTGELFF,.,.,TRBV10-3,TRBJ2-2
TGTGCCAGCAGAGAGGACAGGAAAGATGGCTACACCTTC,CASREDRKDGYTF,TRBD1,.,TRBV25-1,TRBJ1-2
TGTGCCACCAGCGGACTAGCGGGAGGGCGGGAGCAGTACTTC,CATSGLAGGREQYF,TRBD2,.,TRBV2,TRBJ2-7
TGTGCCAGGAGGACAGGGGACGAGACCCAGTACTTC,CARRTGDETQYF,TRBD1,few,TRBV6-6,TRBJ2-5
TGTGCTAGCAGCAGTTCCCTGGCAGGGCATACTCAAGAGACCCAGTACTTC,CASSSSLAGHTQETQYF,.,.,TRBV2,TRBJ2-5
TGTGCCAGCAGCCAATTCAGGGGGCTGAGAAGCGAGCAGTACTTC,CASSQFRGLRSEQYF,TRBD1,few,TRBV2,TRBJ2-7
TGTGCCAGTAGTACACCCGAGCCCCAGCATTTT,CASSTPEPQHF,.,many,TRBV19,TRBJ1-5
TGTGCCAGCAGTTTTGGCTACACCGGAGGCACAGATACGCAGTATTTT,CASSFGYTGGTDTQYF,.,.,TRBV12-3/TRBV12-4,TRBJ2-3
TGTGCCATCAGTGAACCGAGGGGGCTTCGCGGTGGCTACACCTTC,CAISEPRGLRGGYTF,TRBD1,many,TRBV10-3,TRBJ1-2
TGTGCCAGCAGCAGTCCCGTCACGGGCCAGTACTTC,CASSSPVTGQYF,.,many,TRBV5-6,TRBJ2-5
TGTGCCAGCAGCTTACTTCAGGGGGCAGAGACCCAGTACTTC,CASSLLQGAETQYF,TRBD1,once,TRBV7-8,TRBJ2-5
TGTGCCAGCAGTGTCAACGGGATCGGAGACTGGGACGAGCAGTACTTC,CASSVNGIGDWDEQYF,.,.,TRBV2,TRBJ2-7
TGTGCCTCCAGGGGGACGGGCACCGGGGAGCTGTTTTTT,CASRGTGTGELFF,TRBD1,few,TRBV7-3,TRBJ2-2
TGTGCCACCAGTGAATCCCGCTTTGTCGGGACAACCTACAATGAGCAGTTCTTC,CATSESRFVGTTYNEQFF,.,few,TRBV24-1,TRBJ2-1
TGTGCCAGCAGCTCGGGACTCAGCAATCAGCCCCAGCATTTT,CASSSGLSNQPQHF,.,many,TRBV7-2,TRBJ1-5
TGTGCCACCCCTCCTAGGACAGGGGACCCTTACACCTTC,CATPPRTGDPYTF,TRBD1,.,TRBV24-1,TRBJ1-2
TGTGCCAGCAGTGAAGCGCGGCATTTT,CASSEARHF,.,.,TRBV6-1,TRBJ1-5
TGTGCCACCAGTGATTCATCAACGGGGGAGACCCAGTACTTC,CATSDSSTGETQYF,.,many,TRBV24-1,TRBJ2-5
TGCGCCAGCAGACCCGTGGGGAACGATCAGCCCCAGCATTTT,CASRPVGNDQPQHF,.,.,TRBV10-2,TRBJ1-5
TGCGCCAGCAGCTTGGGTTCGGGAGCGGGGGCCAACGTCCTGACTTTC,CASSLGSGAGANVLTF,.,few,TRBV5-1,TRBJ2-6
TGTGCCAGCAGCTTAACGCAGGGGTCGAGCTATGGCTACACCTTC,CASSLTQGSSYGYTF,.,.,TRBV7-9,TRBJ1-2
TGTGCCAGCAGCTCAGGACAGGTCCAAGAGACCCAGTACTTC,CASSSGQVQETQYF,TRBD1,.,TRBV7-9,TRBJ2-5